The sequence of this T cell receptor (beta chain) was determined in a study of blood T cells in healthy people across ages. All donors came from Russia, were Caucasian and healthy, and spanned ages about 6 to 90. There were at least 5.5 micrograms of total RNA extracted from every sample. Next came a second PCR, run for roughly 7 to 12 cycles, which used a sample-barcoded 5' primer along with a J-beta primer mix. From the 5' RACE reads, TCRdb called clonotypes with MiXCR, one entry per CDR3 protein. This table holds more than 650,000 distinct CDR3 sequences, about 20% found once. V shed 6 bases, J shed 7 bases, and the junction held 8 bases outside the gene matches. The CDR3 has 13 residues.

Sequenced sample: blood. The chain joins TRBV12-3 or TRBV12-4 to TRBJ1-2, with 7 bases that match TRBD1. This sequence was found in a man in his 70s in good health. For the CDR3, the DNA is TGTGCCAGCAGAATGACAGGGAAGGGTGGCTACACCTTC. Protein sequence: CASRMTGKGGYTF.